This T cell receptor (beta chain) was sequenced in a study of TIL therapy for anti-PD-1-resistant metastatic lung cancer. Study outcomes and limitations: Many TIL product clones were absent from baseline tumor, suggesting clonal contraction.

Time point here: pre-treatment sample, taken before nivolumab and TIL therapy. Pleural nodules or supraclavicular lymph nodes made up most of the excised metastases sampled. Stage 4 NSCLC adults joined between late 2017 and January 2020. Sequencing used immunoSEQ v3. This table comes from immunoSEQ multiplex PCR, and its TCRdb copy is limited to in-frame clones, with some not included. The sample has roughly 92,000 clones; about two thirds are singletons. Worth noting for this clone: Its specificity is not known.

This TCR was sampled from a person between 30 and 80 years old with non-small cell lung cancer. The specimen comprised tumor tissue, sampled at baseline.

Here the CDR3 reads CASTKLGGSNEQFF. The CDR3 coding sequence is TGTGCCAGCACCAAGCTGGGAGGGTCGAATGAGCAGTTCTTC. The chain joins TRBV6-5 to TRBJ2-1, with 7 nucleotides matching TRBD2. V shed 7 bases, J shed 7 bases, and the junction held 10 bases outside the gene matches. The V gene's germline CDR1 is MNHEY and CDR2 SVGAGI. The CDR3 contains 14 residues.